This T cell receptor (beta chain) comes out of a study of blood T cell repertoires in COVID-19. Study-level background: Sites in the United States, Italy and Spain provided acute and convalescent COVID-19 samples.

The V segment lost 1 base and the J segment 5 bases; nucleotides outside the gene matches: 6. Looked up from germline, CDR1 is SGHTA and CDR2 is FQGNSA. The CDR3 loop spans 16 amino acids. Authors' analysis steps: It was from reference gene primer amplification that nucleated cell counts were estimated. Some clones are missing from TCRdb's copy, which holds only in-frame ones; the method was immunoSEQ multiplex PCR. Clonal size and the V and J genes are those of that table, whereas D and trimming came from the DNA. The sample holds 250,000 or so clones, more than 70% seen once. Those enrolled, adults aged roughly 18 to 100 years, came from some 25 US areas. Participants' own reports of clinical history determined their cohort assignment.

The receptor comes from a woman aged 35 to 49 with acute COVID-19. Sequencing used PBMCs or T cells enriched from blood (not recorded which). This chain links TRBV7-2 with TRBJ1-5; 9 bases are shared with TRBD1. CDR3 protein: CASSLDGQGPDQPQHF. CDR3 in DNA: TGTGCCAGCAGCTTAGATGGACAGGGGCCAGATCAGCCCCAGCATTTT. The variable domain in full, with the rest retrieved from reference TRBV7-2 and TRBJ1-5, is GAGVSQSPSNKVTEKGKDVELRCDPISGHTALYWYRQSLGQGLEFLIYFQGNSAPDKSGLPSDRFSAERTGGSVSTLTIQRTQQEDSAVYLCASSLDGQGPDQPQHFGDGTRLSIL.